Listed below are T cell receptor beta chains from one sample, sequenced in a study of CD8+ T cells in alopecia areata. Sequencing was performed with immunoSEQ multiplex PCR; in TCRdb, only in-frame clones are kept and a portion is missing. The sample consists of roughly 200,000 clones, around 63% of them appearing once. Sequences were derived from CD4+ T cells sorted from blood, sampled at week 0. These receptors were collected from a human donor with alopecia areata. Each CDR3 is given without its conserved first and last residue.

>TRBV29-1|TRBJ2-3
SVVGSGASTDTQY
>TRBV4-3|TRBJ2-3
ASSQVGGDTDTQY
>TRBV30|TRBJ1-2
AWRQGYGYT
>TRBV9|TRBJ2-3
ASSVDIAGAQGTQY
>TRBV29-1|TRBJ1-2
SVEGQGSYGYT
>TRBV28|TRBJ1-2
ASRDGIYGYT
>TRBV7-2|TRBJ2-2
ASSLSGGAFTGELF
>TRBV29-1|TRBJ1-2
SVDTTGGQDGYT
>TRBV5-6|TRBJ2-7
ASSEQRSYEQY
>TRBV4-1|TRBJ1-6
ASSPTDREGSPLH
>TRBV5-1|TRBJ2-2
ASSSYGANTGELF
>TRBV2|TRBJ2-5
ASRETDLSETQY
>TRBV4-3|TRBJ2-7
ASSHATGSEQY
>TRBV7-9|TRBJ2-1
ASSFGGLAGTYNEQF
>TRBV4-3|TRBJ1-6
ASSQVATGDNSPLH
>TRBV5-1|TRBJ2-3
ASSLNRGRGTDTQY
>TRBV7-2|TRBJ2-5
ASNPGLVGTQY
>TRBV7-2|TRBJ1-2
ASSLGRQSGYT
>TRBV29-1|TRBJ2-1
SVEASGGYEQF
>TRBV2|TRBJ1-1
ASSGQGTDTEAF
>TRBV2|TRBJ2-6
ARQVSSGANVLT
>TRBV4-3|TRBJ2-5
ASSQEQGKETQY
>TRBV6-5|TRBJ2-7
ASRGQGTSYEQY
>TRBV27|TRBJ2-5
ASSLAGTSEKTQY
>TRBV30|TRBJ2-3
AWGAGVTDTQY
>TRBV29-1|TRBJ1-1
SGTGGPEAF
>TRBV4-3|TRBJ2-7
ASSQSGRAYEQY
>TRBV5-6|TRBJ2-3
ASSDGTGGTDTQY
>TRBV27|TRBJ2-5
ASSLIETQY
>TRBV20-1|TRBJ2-5
SASTETQY
>TRBV2|TRBJ2-5
ASRRDSQETQY
>TRBV7-2|TRBJ2-1
ASSLEAGWREQF
>TRBV29-1|TRBJ2-7
SVAKDRGPNEQY
>TRBV29-1|TRBJ1-2
SVEEGGVYGYT
>TRBV5-1|TRBJ1-1
ASSLQGQNTEAF
>TRBV7-9|TRBJ2-1
ASSLVVGGDSYNEQF
>TRBV30|TRBJ1-1
AWVGAGMTQGQAF
>TRBV6-5|TRBJ1-2
ASSYTKRGSYGYT
>TRBV4-3|TRBJ1-5
ASSPHMKSNQPQH
>TRBV29-1|TRBJ2-1
SFPRDLSYNEQF
>TRBV10-3|TRBJ2-3
AISEGRDPSEY
>TRBV29-1|TRBJ1-2
SVAAGAKDYGYT
>TRBV19|TRBJ2-5
ASSTGGQGTQY
>TRBV25-1|TRBJ1-6
ASSENSQNSPLH
>TRBV2|TRBJ1-2
ASIPAIGNYGYT
>TRBV5-1|TRBJ2-6
ASSFGTAGANVLT
>TRBV29-1|TRBJ2-5
SVEVRVGVMKTQY
>TRBV6-6|TRBJ2-3
ASSYVRASGADTQY
>TRBV7-9|TRBJ2-1
ASSRMDRTNEQF
>TRBV5-1|TRBJ2-2
ASSSGTENTGELF
>TRBV4-3|TRBJ2-3
ASSRSGTGRTDTQY
>TRBV5-1|TRBJ2-7
ASTTGENSEQY
>TRBV29-1|TRBJ1-1
SVEDLMNTEAF
>TRBV25-1|TRBJ1-2
ASSESPYQGYT
>TRBV11-2|TRBJ1-4
ASSSRGISEKLF
>TRBV21-1|TRBJ2-5
ASSKSLSQGTQY
>TRBV30|TRBJ1-2
AWSVKGAGYGYT